Below are 20 T cell receptor beta chains sequenced from a single sample in a study of T cell repertoires in cytomegalovirus infection (dated by TCRdb to between 2019 and 2020). Sequenced using an Illumina HiSeq 1500. In TCRdb, the public reads were trimmed at Q25 with fastp and aligned with MiXCR, with productive beta chains retained. Records with the same CDR3 protein are collapsed into one entry carrying the most frequent genes and DNA. This sample has 150,000 or so distinct CDR3 sequences in its table, and roughly 18% of those were observed once. The ten top clones hold 18% of the sample. Sequencing used CD8+ T cells from PBMCs. Receptor source: a human donor in good health (CMV status not recorded). Some clones in this sample may be carry-over from other donors' samples.

This clonotype was counted between two and nine times. This chain connects TRBV25-1 to TRBJ1-1; 7 nucleotides agree with TRBD1. Germline assignment: CDR1 MGHDK and CDR2 SYGVNS. Germline trimming cut 4 bases from V and 7 bases from J; bases unmatched to any gene: 9. The CDR3 has 14 residues. CDR3 loop: CASSGDRARDEAFF. CDR3 coding DNA: TGTGCCAGCAGTGGAGACAGGGCGCGAGATGAAGCTTTCTTT.

The chain has TRBV7-8 and TRBJ1-5; D may be TRBD1 (6 bases). CDR1 SGHVS and CDR2 FQNEAQ come from the germline V gene. V was pared by 4 bases and J by 6 bases, with 7 bases between. CDR3 length: 12 amino acids. The CDR3 nucleotides read TGTGCCAGCAGCTCCAGGGGTCAGCCCCAGCATTTT. As protein: CASSSRGQPQHF.

The sample holds many counts of this clonotype. A junction end diverges from the germline sequence, so it may reflect a read error. This chain uses TRBV7-8 with TRBJ2-1; 7 bases line up with TRBD1. Germline CDR1 reads SGHVS; CDR2 reads FQNEAQ. This CDR3 spans 15 amino acids. The CDR3 nucleotides are TGTGCCAGCAGCCTAGCCCAGGGGGATTACAATGAGCAGTTCTTC. It is translated as CASSLAQGDYNEQFF.

J is TRBJ2-7 and V is TRBV6-5, with 8 bases identical to TRBD2. Germline CDR1 and CDR2: MNHEY and SVGAGI. The CDR3 covers 17 residues. J lost 2 bases, V lost 2 bases, and 11 bases had no gene match. CDR3 nucleotides: TGTGCCAGCAGTTACATACCCGGGACTAGTCGCACCTACGAGCAGTACTTC. It translates to CASSYIPGTSRTYEQYF.

This clonotype was seen once. The V call is TRBV7-8, the J call TRBJ2-1; possible D gene TRBD1, 6 bases. The germline CDR1 and CDR2 sequences are SGHVS and FQNEAQ. Trimming left V 0 bases short and J 0 bases short, with 18 bases between. This CDR3 region has 19 residues. CDR3 coding DNA: TGTGCCAGCAGCTTAGCGGTTGGACAGACCCTGAGCTCCTACAATGAGCAGTTCTTC. Amino acids: CASSLAVGQTLSSYNEQFF.

There are a few counts of this clonotype. The rearrangement links TRBV28 to TRBJ1-2; D unresolved. This CDR3 spans 12 amino acids. The germline CDR1 and CDR2 sequences are MDHEN and SYDVKM. The V and J ends lost 5 bases and 5 bases respectively, with 9 bases between them. CDR3 sequence: CASSRKKYGYTF. Here the CDR3 DNA reads TGTGCCAGCAGTCGAAAGAAGTATGGCTACACCTTC.

This clonotype was seen repeatedly, ten times or more. The rearrangement joins TRBV11-2 to TRBJ2-1, with D unclear. From germline, CDR1 is SGHAT and CDR2 FQNNGV. Trimming removed 3 bases at V and 8 bases at J, with 5 bases between. This CDR3 comprises 11 residues. CDR3 bases: TGTGCCAGCAGCTTGGGTTATGAGCAGTTCTTC. Protein: CASSLGYEQFF.

This clonotype was seen a few times. This rearrangement joins TRBV28 to TRBJ1-5; D might be TRBD1 (5 bases). Germline V gene data show CDR1 as MDHEN and CDR2 as SYDVKM. The CDR3 has 15 residues. Deletions cut 5 bases from V and 1 base from J, with 12 bases between. The CDR3 region is CASSNRIGSNQPQHF. The CDR3 DNA follows: TGTGCCAGCAGTAACAGGATAGGAAGCAATCAGCCCCAGCATTTT.

This clonotype was observed a few times. The V and J genes are TRBV12-3 or TRBV12-4 and TRBJ1-2; maybe TRBD1 (6 bases). V lost 5 bases and J 5 bases, leaving 21 bases between the germline ends. The CDR3 totals 16 residues. CDR3 sequence (DNA): TGTGCCAGCAGTCTACCTCCTGGCAGGGGAGGGTATGGCTACACCTTC. As protein: CASSLPPGRGGYGYTF.

This clonotype turned up a few times. The CDR3 is CASSYVPNTEAFF. In DNA, the CDR3 is TGTGCCAGCAGTTACGTACCGAACACTGAAGCTTTCTTT. The rearrangement joins TRBV6-2 or TRBV6-3 to TRBJ1-1, with D unclear. This CDR3 spans 13 amino acids. The germline CDR1 and CDR2 sequences are MNHEY and SVGEGT. V gave up 2 bases and J gave up 1 base, with 5 bases separating them.

This clonotype came up a few times. This sequence joins TRBV19 and TRBJ2-1, with TRBD2 matching 9 bases. The germline gives CDR1 LNHDA, CDR2 SQIVND (reference sequence). This CDR3 has 15 amino acids. With V trimmed by 5 bases and J by 6 bases, 8 bases remained unmatched. CDR3 sequence reads: CASSLSLAGPNEQFF. The CDR3 DNA follows: TGTGCCAGTAGTTTGTCCCTAGCGGGACCCAATGAGCAGTTCTTC.

This clonotype was detected a few times. This chain links TRBV12-3 or TRBV12-4 with TRBJ2-7; TRBD1 matches 10 bases. V was clipped by 6 bases and J by 5 bases; unmatched bases: 10. This CDR3 contains 15 residues. CDR3 sequence (DNA): TGTGCCAGCAGCCATGACAGGGGGCAACTCCACGAGCAGTACTTC. This translates into CASSHDRGQLHEQYF.

Only a few counts were recorded for this clonotype. The chain carries TRBV7-8 and TRBJ2-7; no firm D call. Germline V gene sequence: CDR1 SGHVS, CDR2 FQNEAQ. The CDR3 has 13 amino acids. V lost 4 bases and J 2 bases, leaving 9 bases between the germline ends. The CDR3 sequence is CASSSLTPYEQYF. The CDR3 region has the DNA TGTGCCAGCAGCTCCCTCACCCCCTACGAGCAGTACTTC.

This chain connects TRBV6-5 to TRBJ2-3, with D unclear. This CDR3 has 13 amino acids. Germline CDR1 is MNHEY and CDR2 is SVGAGI. V shed 0 bases and J shed 13 bases, with 14 bases lying between them. The DNA for the CDR3 is TGTGCCAGCAGTTACTCGAATGGACCGTCGGAGTATTTT. It is translated as CASSYSNGPSEYF.

This clonotype was detected a few times. This sequence joins TRBV11-1 and TRBJ2-7; 10 nucleotides match TRBD2. Trimming removed 4 bases from V and 0 bases from J; junction bases left unmatched: 3. The CDR3 is made up of 15 amino acids. Germline assignment: CDR1 SGHAT and CDR2 FQDESV (reference sequence). CDR3 nucleotide sequence: TGTGCCAGCAGCTCCGCTAGCGGGAGCTCCTACGAGCAGTACTTC. Amino acid sequence: CASSSASGSSYEQYF.

Only a few counts were recorded for this clonotype. The genes are TRBV6-2 or TRBV6-3 and TRBJ2-3; 7 positions agree with TRBD2. The trim removed 4 bases at V and 0 bases at J, leaving 4 bases unmatched. Germline V gene data show CDR1 as MNHEY and CDR2 as SVGEGT. CDR3 length: 15 amino acids. CDR3 DNA sequence: TGTGCCAGCAGTTCCTGGGAGGGGAGCACAGATACGCAGTATTTT. This sequence encodes CASSSWEGSTDTQYF.

This clonotype was observed many times. The chain employs TRBV6-2 or TRBV6-3 and TRBJ1-1; possibly TRBD1 for D (6 bases). This CDR3 region has 16 residues. Germline CDR1 and CDR2: MNHEY and SVGEGT. V lost 6 bases, J lost 11 bases, and 28 bases lay in between. CDR3 residues: CASRYPGGQHGRWAFF. The CDR3 DNA follows: TGTGCCAGCAGATACCCCGGGGGGCAACACGGCCGTTGGGCTTTCTTT.

In this sample, this clonotype turned up many times. The gene calls are TRBV7-2 and TRBJ1-1; the D gene is possibly TRBD1 (5 bases). The V gene lost 5 bases and the J gene lost 5 bases, with 12 bases spanning the gap. This CDR3 is built from 13 residues. Per the germline V gene, CDR1 is SGHTA and CDR2 is FQGNSA. This CDR3 reads CASSITGVTEAFF. The DNA for the CDR3 is TGTGCCAGCAGCATCACAGGTGTTACTGAAGCTTTCTTT.

This chain uses TRBV7-3 with TRBJ2-2; D uncertain. Germline V CDR1 and CDR2: SGHTA, FQGTGA. The ends were cut back, 5 bases at V and 0 bases at J, with 13 bases in the middle. The CDR3 is 16 residues long. The CDR3 DNA reads TGTGCCAGCAGCCCCTTAGGGCAATCGAACACCGGGGAGCTGTTTTTT. Translated: CASSPLGQSNTGELFF.

The chain has TRBV7-9 and TRBJ2-7, with D hard to call. CDR3 length: 13 amino acids. Per germline, CDR1 SEHNR and CDR2 FQNEAQ (reference sequence). V gave up 4 bases and J gave up 3 bases, with 10 bases separating them. CDR3 nucleotide sequence: TGTGCCAGCAGCTCCACGAGTATCTACGAGCAGTACTTC. It encodes CASSSTSIYEQYF. The whole variable domain, remainder taken from reference TRBV7-9 and TRBJ2-7, is DTGVSQNPRHKITKRGQNVTFRCDPISEHNRLYWYRQTLGQGPEFLTYFQNEAQLEKSRLLSDRFSAERPKGSFSTLEIQRTEQGDSAMYLCASSSTSIYEQYFGPGTRLTVT.